The next 3 T cell receptor beta chains were all read from a single sample in a study of blood T cell repertoires in COVID-19. Profiled with immunoSEQ multiplex PCR; TCRdb holds only in-frame clones, not every one. The profile shows about 97,000 clones, 75% to 90% of them singletons. The sample was peripheral blood. The receptor source for this set is a human donor in a cohort sampled during active COVID-19.

The V call is TRBV27, the J call TRBJ1-2; maybe TRBD1 (5 bases). Germline CDR1 is MNHEY and CDR2 is SMNVEV (reference sequence). This CDR3 has 14 amino acids. The ends were cut back, 6 bases at V and 4 bases at J, with 15 bases in the middle. In nucleotides, the CDR3 is TGTGCCAGCAGCAACGGCCCGGGGGTCTATGGCTACACCTTC. This translates into CASSNGPGVYGYTF.

The CDR3: CASGVRDISYEQYF. As DNA, the CDR3 is TGTGCCAGCGGTGTCCGGGACATCTCCTACGAGCAGTACTTC. J is TRBJ2-7 and V is TRBV28, with D perhaps matching TRBD1 (6 bases). Germline CDR1 and CDR2: MDHEN and SYDVKM. The CDR3 length is 14 residues. The V gene lost 8 bases and the J gene lost 0 bases, with 14 bases spanning the gap.

The V gene is TRBV7-2, the J gene TRBJ1-3; D is unresolved. The ends were cut back, 5 bases at V and 4 bases at J, with 18 bases in the middle. Germline V lookup: CDR1 SGHTA, CDR2 FQGNSA. There are 16 residues in the CDR3. CDR3 bases: TGTGCCAGCAGCCCTAGGCTTACCGCCACCGGAAACACCATATATTTT. Translation: CASSPRLTATGNTIYF.